The next 20 T cell receptor beta chains were all read from a single sample in a study of blood T cell repertoires in COVID-19. The protocol was immunoSEQ multiplex PCR, while the TCRdb copy is restricted to in-frame clones and leaves out a portion. The sample lists about 48,000 clones; about 92% were seen once. The sample consisted of peripheral blood. The receptors stem from a woman aged 80 or older with acute or convalescent COVID-19.

A single count supports this clone. V gene TRBV3-1 (or the pseudogene TRBV3-2) combines with J gene TRBJ2-5; D unclear. Trimming stripped 1 base from V and 4 bases from J, with 7 bases between. This CDR3 comprises 13 residues. Germline-derived CDR1 and CDR2 are LGHDT and YNNKEL (reference sequence). The CDR3 coding sequence is TGTGCCAGCAGCCAAGGGGCCCGAGAGACCCAGTACTTC. It encodes CASSQGARETQYF.

This clone occurred once. The chain links TRBV30 to TRBJ2-5, with D perhaps TRBD2 (6 bases). Trimming stripped 0 bases from V and 5 bases from J, with 7 bases between. This CDR3 is built from 12 residues. Germline assignment: CDR1 GTSNPN and CDR2 SVGIG (reference sequence). The CDR3 region is CAWSVSGETQYF. CDR3 DNA: TGTGCCTGGAGTGTCAGCGGGGAGACCCAGTACTTC.

The chain recombines TRBV28 with TRBJ2-1, with TRBD2 matching 10 bases. The germline V gene encodes CDR1 MDHEN and CDR2 SYDVKM. V gave up 5 bases and J gave up 5 bases; unmatched junction bases: 12. The CDR3 is 17 residues long. The DNA of the CDR3 is TGTGCCAGCAGTCCCCCGCGGGGTAGCGGGGGGCACAATGAGCAGTTCTTC. Its translation is CASSPPRGSGGHNEQFF.

Of note for this clone: Other DNA sequences in the same sample also yield this CDR3. The CDR3 DNA sequence: TGCGCCAGCAGCTCGCAGGGAAGTGGAAACACCATATATTTT. Translation gives CASSSQGSGNTIYF. The chain combines TRBV5-1 with TRBJ1-3; possible D gene TRBD1, 5 bases. This CDR3 comprises 14 residues. Trimming left V 3 bases short and J 3 bases short, with 10 bases between. Germline CDR1 is SGHRS and CDR2 is YFSETQ.

The J gene is TRBJ1-2, the V gene TRBV5-1; 7 bases are a match to TRBD1. J was trimmed by 6 bases and V by 0 bases; bases with no gene match: 2. CDR3 size: 13 residues. Germline lookup yields CDR1 SGHRS and CDR2 YFSETQ. Here the CDR3 reads CASSLVQGDGYTF. DNA of the CDR3: TGCGCCAGCAGCTTGGTCCAGGGGGATGGCTACACCTTC.

The chain carries TRBV20-1 and TRBJ1-1, with 9 bases lining up with TRBD1. The germline V gene has CDR1 DFQATT and CDR2 SNEGSKA (reference sequence). The CDR3 covers 17 residues. With V trimmed by 3 bases and J by 0 bases, 11 bases remained unmatched. The CDR3 loop is CSASPGQGFSMNTEAFF. The CDR3 DNA follows: TGCAGTGCTAGTCCGGGACAGGGTTTTTCGATGAACACTGAAGCTTTCTTT.

This sequence joins TRBV6-6 and TRBJ1-4; D ambiguous. Germline V gene sequence: CDR1 MNHNY, CDR2 SVGAGI (reference sequence). The CDR3 contains 14 residues. The V end lost 7 bases, the J end lost 5 bases, and 14 bases lay between the germline ends. The CDR3 sequence is CASTPRADNEKLFF. As DNA, the CDR3 is TGTGCCAGCACCCCGCGGGCAGACAATGAAAAACTGTTTTTT.

The V and J genes are TRBV3-1 (or the pseudogene TRBV3-2) and TRBJ1-1, with D unresolved. Germline V gene lookup returns CDR1 LGHDT and CDR2 YNNKEL (reference sequence). V shed 0 bases and J shed 10 bases, with 12 bases lying between them. The CDR3 has 13 amino acids. For the CDR3, the DNA is TGTGCCAGCAGCCAAGACGGAGGGCTTGGAGCTTTCTTT. It yields the protein CASSQDGGLGAFF.

This chain links TRBV11-2 with TRBJ1-5; D not certain. There are 13 residues in the CDR3. Germline V gene data show CDR1 as SGHAT and CDR2 as FQNNGV. The germline V and J ends were trimmed by 5 bases and 5 bases, with 10 bases remaining between them. This CDR3 reads CASSLWRDQPQHF. Written as DNA, the CDR3 is TGTGCCAGCAGCCTGTGGAGGGATCAGCCCCAGCATTTT.

V and J are TRBV7-2 and TRBJ1-1; a possible D gene is TRBD1 (5 bases). The germline CDR1 and CDR2 sequences are SGHTA and FQGNSA. Trimming took 4 bases from V and 4 from J, leaving 10 bases between them. This CDR3 has 13 amino acids. The CDR3 here is CASSSQGTTEAFF. Here the CDR3 DNA reads TGTGCCAGCAGCTCCCAGGGAACCACTGAAGCTTTCTTT.

The chain combines TRBV7-6 with TRBJ1-6; maybe TRBD1 (5 bases). The germline V gene has CDR1 SGHVS and CDR2 FNYEAQ. This CDR3 is built from 15 residues. V was shortened by 1 base and J by 9 bases, with 13 bases between the two germline ends. The chain's CDR3 is CASSLDSGGGSPLHF. In DNA form, the CDR3 reads TGTGCCAGCAGCTTAGACTCCGGGGGTGGTTCACCCCTCCACTTT.

Only one count was recorded for this clone. The rearrangement joins TRBV3-1 (or the pseudogene TRBV3-2) to TRBJ2-4; TRBD1 agrees at 10 bases. The CDR3 runs to 14 residues. After removal of 1 base from V and 7 bases from J, the junction contained 1 base not matched to a gene. The germline V gene has CDR1 LGHDT and CDR2 YNNKEL (reference sequence). As DNA, the CDR3 is TGTGCCAGCAGCCAAGGACAGGGGGCTAACATTCAGTACTTC. Translation: CASSQGQGANIQYF.

The J gene is TRBJ2-1, the V gene TRBV19; 10 bases match TRBD2. The CDR3 runs 15 residues. Per germline, CDR1 LNHDA and CDR2 SQIVND (reference sequence). V lost 6 bases to trimming and J lost 0 bases; unmatched junction nucleotides: 2. CDR3 DNA sequence: TGTGCCAGTAGGCAGCGGGGGGGCTCCTACAATGAGCAGTTCTTC. Translated, it gives CASRQRGGSYNEQFF.

This clone has more than one count but fewer than ten. The J gene is TRBJ1-6, the V gene TRBV19, with 7 nucleotides matching TRBD1. V trimming: 4 bases; J trimming: 8 bases; junction bases outside the gene matches: 8. The CDR3 extends over 15 amino acids. Germline CDR1 is LNHDA and CDR2 is SQIVND (reference sequence). CDR3 sequence (DNA): TGTGCCAGTAGTAGCGGGACAGAAAATTATTCACCCCTCCACTTT. Translating it yields CASSSGTENYSPLHF. Supplemented by reference TRBV19 and TRBJ1-6, the full variable domain reads DGGITQSPKYLFRKEGQNVTLSCEQNLNHDAMYWYRQDPGQGLRLIYYSQIVNDFQKGDIAEGYSVSREKKESFPLTVTSAQKNPTAFYLCASSSGTENYSPLHFGNGTRLTVT.

The J gene is TRBJ1-1, the V gene TRBV5-1; possible D gene TRBD1, 6 bases. The CDR3 extends over 13 amino acids. CDR1 is SGHRS and CDR2 is YFSETQ in the germline V gene. V was cut by 0 bases and J by 6 bases, with 9 bases left in between. CDR3 nucleotides: TGCGCCAGCAGCTTGGGGCAGGGGCCTGAAGCTTTCTTT. Translation gives CASSLGQGPEAFF.

This clone occurred once. V gene TRBV29-1 combines with J gene TRBJ2-1; 8 nucleotides match TRBD2. The CDR3 extends over 12 amino acids. The ends lost 3 bases at V and 7 bases at J; junction bases unmatched: 2. Per germline, CDR1 SQVTM and CDR2 ANQGSEA. CDR3 in amino acids: CSVDQRGNEQFF. The CDR3 nucleotides are TGCAGCGTTGACCAGCGGGGGAATGAGCAGTTCTTC.

The chain joins TRBV29-1 to TRBJ1-1, with a possible D match to TRBD1 (5 bases). The CDR3 has 13 amino acids. Germline V gene sequence: CDR1 SQVTM, CDR2 ANQGSEA. Trimming pared 5 bases from V and 1 base from J, leaving 11 bases between. CDR3 nucleotides: TGCAGCGTTTGGAGGGGATGGAACACTGAAGCTTTCTTT. Translation: CSVWRGWNTEAFF. Full variable domain (remainder filled in from reference TRBV29-1 and TRBJ1-1): SAVISQKPSRDICQRGTSLTIQCQVDSQVTMMFWYRQQPGQSLTLIATANQGSEATYESGFVIDKFPISRPNLTFSTLTVSNMSPEDSSIYLCSVWRGWNTEAFFGQGTRLTVV.

This chain connects TRBV12-3 or TRBV12-4 to TRBJ1-2; 9 bases agree with TRBD1. The CDR3 extends over 13 amino acids. The J segment lost 7 bases and the V segment lost 5 bases, leaving 5 bases of the junction unmatched. The CDR3 is CASSQGTGSGYTF. The CDR3 region has the DNA TGTGCCAGCAGTCAAGGGACAGGGTCTGGCTACACCTTC.

The gene calls are TRBV27 and TRBJ2-3, with D possibly matching TRBD2 (5 bases). CDR3 length: 14 amino acids. Germline V gives CDR1 MNHEY, CDR2 SMNVEV (reference sequence). The germline V and J ends were trimmed by 7 bases and 4 bases, with 15 bases remaining between them. The CDR3 DNA sequence: TGTGCCAGCATAGGACTTCCCGAGGCAGATACGCAGTATTTT. It is translated as CASIGLPEADTQYF.

The V call is TRBV12-5, the J call TRBJ1-2; D remains ambiguous. The germline V and J ends were trimmed by 0 bases and 9 bases, with 11 bases remaining between them. The germline gives CDR1 LGHNT, CDR2 FRNRAP. The CDR3 consists of 13 residues. The DNA for the CDR3 is TGTGCTAGTGGTTTGGTCTTTAGTAATTGCTACACCTTC. Protein: CASGLVFSNCYTF. Looking up the rest from reference TRBV12-5 and TRBJ1-2 gives the full variable domain: DARVTQTPRHKVTEMGQEVTMRCQPILGHNTVFWYRQTMMQGLELLAYFRNRAPLDDSGMPKDRFSAEMPDATLATLKIQPSEPRDSAVYFCASGLVFSNCYTFGSGTRLTVV.